What follows are 18 T cell receptor beta chains derived from one specimen sequenced in a study of regulatory T cells in long-lasting Graves disease. The sample's time point: newly diagnosed GD, antithyroid drugs for less than 3 months. PBMCs were the source of the RNA used for TCR sequencing. With iRepertoire HTBI primers and Arm-PCR of CDR3 regions, TCR beta libraries were built. TCRdb processed the multiplex PCR reads anew with MiXCR; each CDR3 protein has one entry. The table has around 360,000 distinct CDR3 sequences, roughly 16% seen once. This same sample was also part of a study on T cells in Graves' hyperthyroidism and ophthalmopathy.

The sample was peripheral blood mononuclear cells (PBMCs), taken at new diagnosis, from a patient treated with antithyroid drugs. These receptors were taken from a woman under 30 with Graves disease.

This clonotype was counted many times. This sequence joins TRBV5-1 and TRBJ1-3; 7 positions agree with TRBD1. The junction had 8 bases not matched to a gene; V was cut back by 2 bases and J by 0 bases. The CDR3 sequence is 17 residues long. Germline loops: CDR1 SGHRS, CDR2 YFSETQ. In DNA form, the CDR3 reads TGCGCCAGCAGCTTCCAGGGGGAATTGAACTCTGGAAACACCATATATTTT. Residues: CASSFQGELNSGNTIYF.

This clonotype was seen more than once but under ten times. V is TRBV5-1 and J is TRBJ2-3; 7 bases line up with TRBD1. V lost 6 bases, J lost 0 bases, and 7 bases stayed unmatched. The CDR3 has 15 residues. Germline V lookup: CDR1 SGHRS, CDR2 YFSETQ. The CDR3, as DNA: TGCGCCAGCACCCAGACAGGGTATAGCACAGATACGCAGTATTTT. Protein sequence: CASTQTGYSTDTQYF. Variable domain in full (rest from reference TRBV5-1 and TRBJ2-3): KAGVTQTPRYLIKTRGQQVTLSCSPISGHRSVSWYQQTPGQGLQFLFEYFSETQRNKGNFPGRFSGRQFSNSRSEMNVSTLELGDSALYLCASTQTGYSTDTQYFGPGTRLTVL.

This clonotype was detected ten times or more. This chain joins TRBV11-2 and TRBJ1-2; tentatively, D is TRBD1 (6 bases). This CDR3 comprises 17 residues. Per the germline V gene, CDR1 is SGHAT and CDR2 is FQNNGV. V was pared by 5 bases and J by 2 bases, with 21 bases between. The CDR3 protein is CASSLSTGGAENYGYTF. The CDR3 DNA reads as TGTGCCAGCAGCCTATCGACCGGGGGGGCGGAAAACTATGGCTACACCTTC.

The CDR3 nucleotides read TGTGCCAGCAGGGCCCTGACAGGGACCGGGGAGCTGTTTTTT. Protein sequence: CASRALTGTGELFF. The gene calls are TRBV6-1 and TRBJ2-2, with 7 positions matching TRBD1. Germline CDR1 reads MNHNS; CDR2 reads SASEGT. The trim removed 6 bases at V and 5 bases at J, leaving 6 bases unmatched. The CDR3 consists of 14 residues.

This clonotype was recorded many times. The chain couples TRBV27 to TRBJ2-3; D tentatively reads TRBD1 or TRBD2 (5 bases each). There are 17 residues in the CDR3. The V and J ends lost 7 bases and 2 bases respectively, with 22 bases between them. Germline-derived CDR1 and CDR2 are MNHEY and SMNVEV (reference sequence). The CDR3 DNA is TGTGCCAGCACCCCACTGTGGGGAGACAGAAACACAGATACGCAGTATTTT. Its translation is CASTPLWGDRNTDTQYF.

V is TRBV29-1 and J is TRBJ2-7, with D possibly being TRBD1 or TRBD2 (6 bases each). The germline CDR1 and CDR2 sequences are SQVTM and ANQGSEA. V dropped 4 bases and J dropped 4 bases, with 23 bases sitting between them. This CDR3 comprises 16 residues. The CDR3 loop is CSVGGPEGGTLYEQYF. The CDR3 coding sequence is TGCAGCGTTGGAGGGCCCGAGGGGGGAACCCTTTACGAGCAGTACTTC.

On this clonotype: A single base is all that separates this from a far larger clone, so a read error is likely. The rearrangement links TRBV28 to TRBJ2-1; the match to TRBD2 covers 7 bases. Germline V gives CDR1 MDHEN, CDR2 SYDVKM. The CDR3 covers 18 residues. Trimming took 5 bases from V and 10 from J; bases not matched to a gene: 23. CDR3 residues: CASSRPSLDGRSNYEQFF. As DNA, the CDR3 is TGTGCCAGCAGTCGACCTTCCCTTGACGGGAGGAGCAACTACGAGCAGTTCTTC. The whole variable domain, filled in from reference TRBV28 and TRBJ2-1, reads DVKVTQSSRYLVKRTGEKVFLECVQDMDHENMFWYRQDPGLGLRLIYFSYDVKMKEKGDIPEGYSVSREKKERFSLILESASTNQTSMYLCASSRPSLDGRSNYEQFFGPGTRLTVL.

The chain joins TRBV10-3 to TRBJ2-5; 7 bases agree with TRBD1. V trimming: 11 bases; J trimming: 2 bases; junction bases outside the gene matches: 5. Germline lookup yields CDR1 ENHRY and CDR2 SYGVKD. The CDR3 covers 12 residues. The CDR3 spells CAVDRDQETQYF. CDR3 coding DNA: TGTGCCGTCGACAGGGATCAAGAGACCCAGTACTTC.

On this clonotype: Given a much more abundant clone one base away, this may be a read error. V is TRBV2 and J is TRBJ2-1, with D unclear. Germline V CDR1 and CDR2: SNHLY, FYNNEI. Trimming removed 7 bases at V and 4 bases at J, with 11 bases between. The CDR3 sequence is 13 residues long. The CDR3 sequence is CASILQDYNEQFF. The CDR3 DNA is TGTGCCAGCATACTCCAGGATTACAATGAGCAGTTCTTC.

This clonotype showed up just a few times. The genes are TRBV20-1 and TRBJ1-6; D remains ambiguous. CDR3 length: 15 residues. Germline-derived CDR1 and CDR2 are DFQATT and SNEGSKA (reference sequence). V was trimmed by 3 bases and J by 2 bases, leaving 11 bases between them. DNA for the CDR3: TGCAGTGCTAGTCGTCCGGGTACCTATAATTCACCCCTCCACTTT. Amino acids: CSASRPGTYNSPLHF.

This clonotype occurred many times. The chain combines TRBV4-1 with TRBJ2-6; D is unresolved. The CDR3 has 16 residues. V was trimmed by 1 base and J by 3 bases, leaving 10 bases between them. Germline V CDR1 and CDR2: MGHRA, YSYEKL. The DNA for the CDR3 is TGCGCCAGCAGCCAAGCTGCTCCGGGTGGGGCCAACGTCCTGACTTTC. As protein: CASSQAAPGGANVLTF.

This clonotype was seen more than once but under ten times. A much larger clone differs from this one at a single base, so this may be a read error. The chain has TRBV2 and TRBJ2-5; TRBD1 matches at 10 bases. Germline V gene sequence: CDR1 SNHLY, CDR2 FYNNEI. CDR3 length: 16 residues. In DNA, the CDR3 is TGTGCCAGCAGTCGGGATTGGACAGGGGGACAAGAGGCCCAGTACTTC. Translated: CASSRDWTGGQEAQYF.

In its sample, this clonotype was seen a few times. The V gene is TRBV5-1, the J gene TRBJ2-5; D perhaps matches TRBD2 (6 bases). From germline, CDR1 is SGHRS and CDR2 YFSETQ. The CDR3 consists of 14 residues. Deletions cut 7 bases from V and 3 bases from J, with 16 bases between. DNA for the CDR3: TGCGCCAGCTCTGGGACTCGTATCGAAGAGACCCAGTACTTC. This translates into CASSGTRIEETQYF.

This clonotype was observed many times. The CDR3 DNA reads TGCAGTGCGACGAGGACCGGGGCCAACGTCCTGACTTTC. It is translated as CSATRTGANVLTF. The chain recombines TRBV20-1 with TRBJ2-6, with D uncertain. This CDR3 is 13 amino acids long. Germline-derived CDR1 and CDR2 are DFQATT and SNEGSKA (reference sequence). V was cut by 6 bases and J by 4 bases, with 10 bases left in between.

In this sample, this clonotype turned up many times. The chain joins TRBV11-3 to TRBJ1-1; D not certain. Germline CDR1 reads SGHNT; CDR2 reads YENEEA. There are 15 residues in the CDR3. V gave up 7 bases and J gave up 0 bases, with 15 bases separating them. The CDR3 DNA follows: TGTGCCAGCAATTCCGGGCCATTCATGAACACTGAAGCTTTCTTT. Protein: CASNSGPFMNTEAFF. Looking up the rest from reference TRBV11-3 and TRBJ1-1 gives the full variable domain: EAGVVQSPRYKIIEKKQPVAFWCNPISGHNTLYWYLQNLGQGPELLIRYENEEAVDDSQLPKDRFSAERLKGVDSTLKIQPAELGDSAVYLCASNSGPFMNTEAFFGQGTRLTVV.

There are a few counts of this clonotype. V usage is TRBV24-1 and J usage is TRBJ2-3, with D perhaps matching TRBD1 (6 bases). The CDR3 runs to 15 residues. V dropped 4 bases and J dropped 2 bases, with 12 bases sitting between them. Germline CDR1 and CDR2: KGHDR and SFDVKD. DNA of the CDR3: TGTGCCACCAGTGACCGGACAGATTACACAGATACGCAGTATTTT. Residues: CATSDRTDYTDTQYF.

The rearrangement uses TRBV27 and TRBJ1-5, with unresolved D. Germline lookup yields CDR1 MNHEY and CDR2 SMNVEV (reference sequence). Trimming removed 3 bases from V and 5 bases from J, with 8 bases in between. There are 13 residues in the CDR3. The CDR3 is CASSFGVDQPQHF. CDR3 nucleotides: TGTGCCAGCAGTTTCGGGGTAGATCAGCCCCAGCATTTT.

This clonotype showed up just a few times. V gene TRBV29-1 combines with J gene TRBJ1-6, with D perhaps matching TRBD1 (5 bases). CDR3 length: 13 residues. V dropped 0 bases and J dropped 10 bases, with 10 bases sitting between them. The germline V gene has CDR1 SQVTM and CDR2 ANQGSEA. The CDR3 protein is CSVEDGAGSPLHF. DNA for the CDR3: TGCAGCGTTGAAGATGGGGCTGGGTCACCCCTCCACTTT.